This T cell receptor beta chain was sequenced during a study of regulatory T cells in long-lasting Graves disease. The sample's time point: newly diagnosed GD, antithyroid drugs for less than 3 months. PBMC-extracted RNA yielded the TCR library. Staff drew around 10 milliliters of peripheral blood into EDTA tubes. Ten or more counts support this clonotype. With iRepertoire HTBI primers and Arm-PCR of CDR3 regions, TCR beta libraries were built. Original data processing: Across the samples, identification revealed 60 to 75 TRBV and around 14 TRBJ segments. TCRdb recomputed calls from the multiplex PCR reads with MiXCR, one row per CDR3 protein. None of the V and J calls come from the authors' own analysis; TCRdb made them. The sample contains fewer than 650,000 distinct CDR3 sequences, 16% of which appear only once. Trimming left V 6 bases short and J 5 bases short, with 11 bases between. CDR1 and CDR2 from the germline V gene are SNHLY and FYNNEI. This CDR3 region has 13 residues.

This same sample was also taken into another study, of T cells in Graves' hyperthyroidism and ophthalmopathy. This second study notes: Uncontrolled infection, other autoimmune disease, pregnancy or lactation barred patients from enrollment. In the first-round RT-PCR of the TCR CDR3, the HTBI primer set was used.

The chain combines TRBV2 with TRBJ1-5; D remains ambiguous. This material consisted of peripheral blood mononuclear cells (PBMCs), taken at new diagnosis, from a patient treated with antithyroid drugs. This TCR was sampled from a woman aged 25 to 39 with Graves disease. The CDR3 loop reads CASSRTKYQPQHF. CDR3 coding DNA: TGTGCCAGCAGCCGGACCAAATATCAGCCCCAGCATTTT. Full variable domain (remainder filled in from reference TRBV2 and TRBJ1-5): EPEVTQTPSHQVTQMGQEVILRCVPISNHLYFYWYRQILGQKVEFLVSFYNNEISEKSEIFDDQFSVERPDGSNFTLKIRSTKLEDSAMYFCASSRTKYQPQHFGDGTRLSIL.